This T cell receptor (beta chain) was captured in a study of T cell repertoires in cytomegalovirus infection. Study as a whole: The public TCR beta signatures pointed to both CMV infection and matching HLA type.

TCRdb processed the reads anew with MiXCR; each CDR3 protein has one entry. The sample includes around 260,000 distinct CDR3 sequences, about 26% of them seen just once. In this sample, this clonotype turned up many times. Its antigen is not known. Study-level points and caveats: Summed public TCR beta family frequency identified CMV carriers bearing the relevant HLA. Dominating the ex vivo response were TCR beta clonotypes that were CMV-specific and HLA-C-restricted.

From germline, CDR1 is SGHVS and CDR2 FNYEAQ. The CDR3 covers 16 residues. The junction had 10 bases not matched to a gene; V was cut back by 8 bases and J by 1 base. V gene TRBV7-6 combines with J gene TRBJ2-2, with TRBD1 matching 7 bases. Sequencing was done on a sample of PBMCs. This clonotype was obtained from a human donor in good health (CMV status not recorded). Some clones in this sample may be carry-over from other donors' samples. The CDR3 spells CASARRDSQNTGELFF. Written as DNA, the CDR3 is TGTGCCAGCGCGAGACGGGACAGCCAGAACACCGGGGAGCTGTTTTTT.